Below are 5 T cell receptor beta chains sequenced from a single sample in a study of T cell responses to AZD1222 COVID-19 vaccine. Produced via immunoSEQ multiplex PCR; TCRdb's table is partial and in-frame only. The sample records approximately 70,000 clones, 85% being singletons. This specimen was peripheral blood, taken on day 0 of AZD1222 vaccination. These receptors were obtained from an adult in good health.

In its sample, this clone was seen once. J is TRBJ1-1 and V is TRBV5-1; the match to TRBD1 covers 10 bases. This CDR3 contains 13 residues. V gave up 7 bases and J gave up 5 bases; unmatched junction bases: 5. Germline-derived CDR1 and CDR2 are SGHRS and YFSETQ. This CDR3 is CASRDRGGTEAFF. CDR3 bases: TGCGCCAGCCGGGACAGGGGAGGGACTGAAGCTTTCTTT.

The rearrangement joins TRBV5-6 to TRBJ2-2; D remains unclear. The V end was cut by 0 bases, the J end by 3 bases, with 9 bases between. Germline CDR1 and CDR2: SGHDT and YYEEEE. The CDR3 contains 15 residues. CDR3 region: CASSLDSGYTGELFF. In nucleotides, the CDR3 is TGTGCCAGCAGCTTGGATTCGGGTTACACCGGGGAGCTGTTTTTT.

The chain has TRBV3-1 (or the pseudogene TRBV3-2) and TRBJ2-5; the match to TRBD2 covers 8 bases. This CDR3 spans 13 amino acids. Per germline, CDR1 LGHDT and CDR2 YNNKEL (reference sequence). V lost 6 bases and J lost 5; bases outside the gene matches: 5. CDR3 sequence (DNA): TGTGCCAGCAGACCTCCGGGGGGGGAGACCCAGTACTTC. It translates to CASRPPGGETQYF.

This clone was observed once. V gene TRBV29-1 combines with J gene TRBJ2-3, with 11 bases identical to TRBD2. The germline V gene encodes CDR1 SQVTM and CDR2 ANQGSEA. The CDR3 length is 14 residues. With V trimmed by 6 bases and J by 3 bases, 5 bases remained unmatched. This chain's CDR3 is CSVFSGGATDTQYF. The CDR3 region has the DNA TGCAGCGTATTTAGCGGGGGGGCAACAGATACGCAGTATTTT.

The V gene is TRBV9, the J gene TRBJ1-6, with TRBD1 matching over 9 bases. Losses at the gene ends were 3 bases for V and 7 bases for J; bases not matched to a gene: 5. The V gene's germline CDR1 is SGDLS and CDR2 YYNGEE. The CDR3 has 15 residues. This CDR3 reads CASSGGTGKNSPLHF. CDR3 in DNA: TGTGCCAGCAGCGGGGGGACAGGGAAAAATTCACCCCTCCACTTT.